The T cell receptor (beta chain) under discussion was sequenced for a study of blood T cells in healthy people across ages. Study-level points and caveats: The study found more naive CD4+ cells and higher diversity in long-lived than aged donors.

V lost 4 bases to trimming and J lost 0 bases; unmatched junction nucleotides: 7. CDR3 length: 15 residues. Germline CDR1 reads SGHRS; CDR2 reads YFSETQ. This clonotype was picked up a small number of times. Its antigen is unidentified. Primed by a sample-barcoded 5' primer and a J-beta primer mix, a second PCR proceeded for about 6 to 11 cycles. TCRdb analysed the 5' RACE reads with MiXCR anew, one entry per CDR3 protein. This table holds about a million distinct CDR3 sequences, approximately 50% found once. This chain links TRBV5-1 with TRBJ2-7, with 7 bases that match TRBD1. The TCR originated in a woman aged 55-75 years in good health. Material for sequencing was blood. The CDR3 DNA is TGCGCCAGCAGCCTTTCGACAGGGAGCTCCTACGAGCAGTACTTC. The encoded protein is CASSLSTGSSYEQYF. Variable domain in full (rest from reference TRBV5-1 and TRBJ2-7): KAGVTQTPRYLIKTRGQQVTLSCSPISGHRSVSWYQQTPGQGLQFLFEYFSETQRNKGNFPGRFSGRQFSNSRSEMNVSTLELGDSALYLCASSLSTGSSYEQYFGPGTRLTVT.